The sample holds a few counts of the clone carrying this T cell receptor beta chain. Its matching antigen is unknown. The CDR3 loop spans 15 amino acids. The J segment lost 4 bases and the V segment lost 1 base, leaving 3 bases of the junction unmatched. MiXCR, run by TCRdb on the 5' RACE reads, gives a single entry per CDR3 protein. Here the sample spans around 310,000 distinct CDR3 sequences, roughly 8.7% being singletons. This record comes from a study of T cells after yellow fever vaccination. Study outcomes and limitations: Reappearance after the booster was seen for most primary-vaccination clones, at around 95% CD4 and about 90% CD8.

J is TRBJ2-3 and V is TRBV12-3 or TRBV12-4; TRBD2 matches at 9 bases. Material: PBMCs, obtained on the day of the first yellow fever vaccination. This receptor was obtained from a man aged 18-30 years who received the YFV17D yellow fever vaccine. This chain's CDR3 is CASSLDGGGADTQYF. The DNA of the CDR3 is TGTGCCAGCAGTTTAGACGGCGGGGGGGCAGATACGCAGTATTTT.